This section outlines one TCR beta chain sequence together with its context. Its specificity is unknown. CDR3 length: 15 amino acids. V was clipped by 0 bases and J by 3 bases, with 9 bases between them. Germline V gene lookup returns CDR1 SGHAT and CDR2 FQNNGV. The data originate from a study of radiotherapy plus CTLA-4 blockade in lung cancer. Study as a whole: Objective responses emerged in about 20% of patients, and 25% to 40% attained disease control.

Study findings and constraints: Alongside interferon-beta, early blood T cell clone dynamics were reportedly the best predictor of response. In blood, tumor-derived TCR clones expanded after radiotherapy plus ipilimumab.

Assay used: immunoSEQ multiplex PCR; TCRdb lists only in-frame clones, some missing. The sample holds 85,000 to 90,000 clones, about 88% seen once. The study gave focal radiation plus ipilimumab CTLA-4 blockade to patients with chemo-refractory metastatic non-small-cell lung cancer. The V gene is TRBV11-2, the J gene TRBJ2-1; TRBD2 is a possible D gene (6 bases). The TCR originated in a human donor with non-small cell lung cancer that progressed on radiotherapy plus ipilimumab. Here the sequenced sample was peripheral blood, taken from a patient treated with radiotherapy plus ipilimumab. CDR3 sequence (DNA): TGTGCCAGCAGCTTAGATAAGACTAGCTACAATGAGCAGTTCTTC. Residues: CASSLDKTSYNEQFF.